The clone carrying this T cell receptor (beta chain) was detected many times. Its antigen is unknown. This sample stems from a study of human T cells and chemical hapten exposure. Whole-study context: The use of 2% DPC on around 2 cm by around 2 cm of upper inner arm skin constituted sensitization. Patch tests put 0.01% DPC on the upper back, read at 6 days. Whole-study results and caveats: DPC sensitization left the count of TCRs above 1 in 1000 unchanged.

The sample's time point: pre-sensitization, week 0. Treatment given: therapeutic diphenylcyclopropenone sensitization with weekly scalp DPC. From whole blood left unfractionated, total RNA was extracted. The V gene end was trimmed by 5 bases and the J gene end by 2 bases; junction bases not matched to a gene: 1. Per the germline V gene, CDR1 is KGHSH and CDR2 is LQKENI. CDR3 length equals 13 residues. A single record per CDR3 protein comes from TCRdb applying MiXCR to the RACE reads. This table holds around 330,000 distinct CDR3 sequences, approximately 5.8% found once. V usage is TRBV18 and J usage is TRBJ1-2, with 8 bases matching TRBD1. The sequence derives from a woman aged 18-35 years with alopecia areata. Some clones in this sample may be carry-over from other donors' samples. This material consisted of whole blood, taken in connection with sensitization to the hapten diphenylcyclopropenone (DPC). The DNA of the CDR3 is TGTGCCAGCTCAGGGACAGGCAACTATGGCTACACCTTC. Translation gives CASSGTGNYGYTF.